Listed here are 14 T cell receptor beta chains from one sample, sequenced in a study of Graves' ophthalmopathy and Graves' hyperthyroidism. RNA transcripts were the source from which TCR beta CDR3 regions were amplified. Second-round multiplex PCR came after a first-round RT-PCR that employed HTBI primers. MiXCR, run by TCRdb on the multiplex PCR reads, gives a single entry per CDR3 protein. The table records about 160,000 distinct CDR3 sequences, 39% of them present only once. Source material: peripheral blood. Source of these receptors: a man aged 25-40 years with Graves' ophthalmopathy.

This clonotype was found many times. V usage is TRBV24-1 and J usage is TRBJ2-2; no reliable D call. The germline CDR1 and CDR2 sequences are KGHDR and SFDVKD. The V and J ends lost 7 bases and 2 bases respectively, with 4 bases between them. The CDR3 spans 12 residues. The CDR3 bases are TGTGCCACCAGCCCTAACACCGGGGAGCTGTTTTTT. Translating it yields CATSPNTGELFF.

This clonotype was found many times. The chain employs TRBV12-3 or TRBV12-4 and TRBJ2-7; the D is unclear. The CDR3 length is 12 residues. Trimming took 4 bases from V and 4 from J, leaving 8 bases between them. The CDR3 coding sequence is TGTGCCAGCAGTTGGTCTCCTTACGAGCAGTACTTC. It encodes CASSWSPYEQYF.

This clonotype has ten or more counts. The CDR3 loop is CASSAGAKNIQYF. The CDR3 DNA sequence: TGTGCCAGCAGCGCCGGAGCCAAAAACATTCAGTACTTC. The chain employs TRBV9 and TRBJ2-4; D uncertain. V was shortened by 3 bases and J by 0 bases, with 4 bases between the two germline ends. This CDR3 is 13 amino acids long. Germline V lookup: CDR1 SGDLS, CDR2 YYNGEE.

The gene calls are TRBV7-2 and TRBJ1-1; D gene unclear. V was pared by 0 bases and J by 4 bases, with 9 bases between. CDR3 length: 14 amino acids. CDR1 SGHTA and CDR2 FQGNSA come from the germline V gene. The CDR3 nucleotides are TGTGCCAGCAGCTTAGCGAGGTCCCTCACTGAAGCTTTCTTT. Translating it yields CASSLARSLTEAFF.

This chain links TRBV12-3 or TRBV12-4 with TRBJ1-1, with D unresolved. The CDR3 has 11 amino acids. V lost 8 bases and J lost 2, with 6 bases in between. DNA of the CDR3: TGTGCCAGCGCGGTTAACACTGAAGCTTTCTTT. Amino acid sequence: CASAVNTEAFF.

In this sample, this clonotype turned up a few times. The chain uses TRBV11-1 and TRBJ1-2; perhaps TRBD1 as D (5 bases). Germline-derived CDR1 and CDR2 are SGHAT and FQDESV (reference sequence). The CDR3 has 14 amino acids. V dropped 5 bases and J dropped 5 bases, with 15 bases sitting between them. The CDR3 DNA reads TGTGCCAGCAGCCCTCAGGGCGACCCGTATGGCTACACCTTC. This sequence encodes CASSPQGDPYGYTF.

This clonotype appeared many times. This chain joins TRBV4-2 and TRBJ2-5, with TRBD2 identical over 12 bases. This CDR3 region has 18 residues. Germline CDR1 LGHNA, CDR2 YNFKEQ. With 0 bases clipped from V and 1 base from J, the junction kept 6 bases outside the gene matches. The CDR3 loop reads CASSQELAGGRFQETQYF. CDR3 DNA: TGTGCCAGCAGCCAAGAGCTAGCGGGAGGGCGTTTCCAAGAGACCCAGTACTTC.

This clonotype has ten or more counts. This CDR3 is CASSFKGRKAFF. For the CDR3, the DNA is TGTGCCAGCAGTTTTAAGGGTAGGAAAGCTTTCTTT. The chain links TRBV28 to TRBJ1-1; D call uncertain. Germline V gene sequence: CDR1 MDHEN, CDR2 SYDVKM. The CDR3 sequence is 12 residues long. V lost 3 bases to trimming and J lost 9 bases, with 11 bases between them.

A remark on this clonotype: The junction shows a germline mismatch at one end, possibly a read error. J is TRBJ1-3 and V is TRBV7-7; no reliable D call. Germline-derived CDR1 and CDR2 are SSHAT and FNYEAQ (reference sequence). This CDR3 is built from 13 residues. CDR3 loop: CASSPGPGNTIYF. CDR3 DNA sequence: TGTGCTAGCAGCCCCGGCCCGGGAAACACCATATATTTT.

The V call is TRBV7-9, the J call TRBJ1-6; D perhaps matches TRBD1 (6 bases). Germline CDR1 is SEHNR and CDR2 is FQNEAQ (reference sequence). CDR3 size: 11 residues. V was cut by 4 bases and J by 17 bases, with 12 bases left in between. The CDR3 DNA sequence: TGTGCCAGCAGCTGGGGTGGGGACATCCACTTT. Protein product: CASSWGGDIHF.

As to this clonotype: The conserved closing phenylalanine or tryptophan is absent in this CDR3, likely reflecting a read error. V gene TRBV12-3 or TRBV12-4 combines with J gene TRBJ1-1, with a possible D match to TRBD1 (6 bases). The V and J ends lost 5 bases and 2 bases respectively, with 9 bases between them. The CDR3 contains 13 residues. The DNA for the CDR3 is TGTGCCAGCAGTCAACAGGGTAACACTGAAGCTTTCCTT. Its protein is CASSQQGNTEAFL.

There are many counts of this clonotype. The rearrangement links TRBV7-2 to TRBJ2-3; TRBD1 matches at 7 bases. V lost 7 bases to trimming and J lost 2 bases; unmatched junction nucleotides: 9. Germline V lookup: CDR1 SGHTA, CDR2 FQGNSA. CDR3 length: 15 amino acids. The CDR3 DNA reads TGTGCCAGCACCCTCCGGGGACAGAACACAGATACGCAGTATTTT. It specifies CASTLRGQNTDTQYF.

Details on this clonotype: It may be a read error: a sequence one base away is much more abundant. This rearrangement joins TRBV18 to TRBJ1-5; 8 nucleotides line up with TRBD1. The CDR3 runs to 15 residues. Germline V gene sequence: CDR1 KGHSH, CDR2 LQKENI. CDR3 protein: CASSPRGLSNQPHHF. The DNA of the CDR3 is TGTGCCAGCTCACCCAGGGGGCTGAGCAATCAGCCCCACCATTTT.

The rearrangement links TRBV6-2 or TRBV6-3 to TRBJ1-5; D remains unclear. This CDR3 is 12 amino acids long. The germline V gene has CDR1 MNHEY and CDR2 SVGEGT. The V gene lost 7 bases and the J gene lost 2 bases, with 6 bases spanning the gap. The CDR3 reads CASTGGNQPQHF. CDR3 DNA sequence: TGTGCCAGCACCGGGGGCAATCAGCCCCAGCATTTT.